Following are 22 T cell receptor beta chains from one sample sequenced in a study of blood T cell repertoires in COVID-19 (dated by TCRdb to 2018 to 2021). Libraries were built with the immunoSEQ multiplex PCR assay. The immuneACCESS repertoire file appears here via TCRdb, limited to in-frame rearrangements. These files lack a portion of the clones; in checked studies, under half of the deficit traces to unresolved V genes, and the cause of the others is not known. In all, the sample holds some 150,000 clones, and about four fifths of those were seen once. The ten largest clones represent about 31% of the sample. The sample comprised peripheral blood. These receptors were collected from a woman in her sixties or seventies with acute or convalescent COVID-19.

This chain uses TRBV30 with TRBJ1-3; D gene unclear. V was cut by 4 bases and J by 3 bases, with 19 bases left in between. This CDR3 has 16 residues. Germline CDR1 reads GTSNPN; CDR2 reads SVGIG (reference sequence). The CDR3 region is CAWTYPPGSLGNTIYF. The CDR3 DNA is TGTGCCTGGACCTACCCGCCCGGGAGTCTTGGAAACACCATATATTTT.

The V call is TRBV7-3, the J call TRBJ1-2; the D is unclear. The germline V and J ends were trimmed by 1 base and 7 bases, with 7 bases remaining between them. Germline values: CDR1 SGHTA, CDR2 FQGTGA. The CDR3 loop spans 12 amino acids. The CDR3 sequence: CASSLNGIGYTF. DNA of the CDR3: TGTGCCAGCAGCTTAAACGGTATTGGCTACACCTTC. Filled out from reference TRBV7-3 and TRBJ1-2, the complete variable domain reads GAGVSQTPSNKVTEKGKYVELRCDPISGHTALYWYRQSLGQGPEFLIYFQGTGAADDSGLPNDRFFAVRPEGSVSTLKIQRTERGDSAVYLCASSLNGIGYTFGSGTRLTVV.

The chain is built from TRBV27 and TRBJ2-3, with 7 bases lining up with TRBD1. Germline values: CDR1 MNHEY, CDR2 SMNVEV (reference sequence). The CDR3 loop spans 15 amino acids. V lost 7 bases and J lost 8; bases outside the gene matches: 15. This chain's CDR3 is CASTGKTGVGGTQYF. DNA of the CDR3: TGTGCCAGCACAGGGAAAACAGGGGTAGGAGGTACGCAGTATTTT.

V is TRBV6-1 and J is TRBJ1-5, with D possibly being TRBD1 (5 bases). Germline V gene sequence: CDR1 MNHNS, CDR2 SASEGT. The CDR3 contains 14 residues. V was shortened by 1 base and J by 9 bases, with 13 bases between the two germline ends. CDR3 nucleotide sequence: TGTGCCAGCAGTGAAGTCGGGTCCCAGGGGCCCCAGCATTTT. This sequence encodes CASSEVGSQGPQHF.

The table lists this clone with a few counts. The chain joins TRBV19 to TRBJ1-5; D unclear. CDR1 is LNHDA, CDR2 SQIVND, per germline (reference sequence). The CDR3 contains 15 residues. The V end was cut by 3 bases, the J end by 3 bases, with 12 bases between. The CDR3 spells CASSIKTPLNQPQHF. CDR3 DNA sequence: TGTGCCAGTAGTATTAAGACACCACTCAATCAGCCCCAGCATTTT.

CDR3 nucleotide sequence: TGCGCCAGCAGCCCGGCAGACAGGTCGAACACTGAAGCTTTCTTT. Its translation is CASSPADRSNTEAFF. The rearrangement links TRBV4-1 to TRBJ1-1; possible D gene TRBD1, 6 bases. Germline assignment: CDR1 MGHRA and CDR2 YSYEKL. The CDR3 spans 15 residues. V was cut by 4 bases and J by 1 base, with 13 bases left in between.

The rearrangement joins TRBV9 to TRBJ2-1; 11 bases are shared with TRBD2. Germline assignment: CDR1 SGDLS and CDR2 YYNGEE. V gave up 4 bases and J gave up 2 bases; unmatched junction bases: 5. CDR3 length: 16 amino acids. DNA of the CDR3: TGTGCCAGCAGCACGGGGACTAGCGGTACCTACAATGAGCAGTTCTTC. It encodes CASSTGTSGTYNEQFF.

The chain's CDR3 is CASSQVGGSAEAFF. The CDR3, as DNA: TGTGCCAGCAGCCAAGTTGGGGGCAGCGCTGAAGCTTTCTTT. This sequence joins TRBV14 and TRBJ1-1; perhaps TRBD1 as D (6 bases). Germline V CDR1 and CDR2: SGHDN, FVKESK. The CDR3 runs to 14 residues. The germline V and J ends were trimmed by 1 base and 6 bases, with 12 bases remaining between them.

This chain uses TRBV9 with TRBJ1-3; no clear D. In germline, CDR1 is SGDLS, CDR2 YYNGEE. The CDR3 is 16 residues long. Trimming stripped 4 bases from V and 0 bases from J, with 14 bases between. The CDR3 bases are TGTGCCAGCAGCATTCAGGTGACCCCCTCTGGAAACACCATATATTTT. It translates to CASSIQVTPSGNTIYF.

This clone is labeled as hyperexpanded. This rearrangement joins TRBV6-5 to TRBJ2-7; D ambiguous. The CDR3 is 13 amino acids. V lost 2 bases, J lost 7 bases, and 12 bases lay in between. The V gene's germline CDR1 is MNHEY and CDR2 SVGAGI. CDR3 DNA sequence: TGTGCCAGCAGTTACCCTCCTCCCGGGGAGCAGTACTTC. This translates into CASSYPPPGEQYF.

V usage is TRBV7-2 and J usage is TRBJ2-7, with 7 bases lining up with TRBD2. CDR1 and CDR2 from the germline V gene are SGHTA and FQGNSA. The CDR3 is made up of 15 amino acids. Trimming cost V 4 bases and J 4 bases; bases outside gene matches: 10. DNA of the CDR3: TGTGCCAGCAGCTCCGGGACTAAACTTTTTTACGAGCAGTACGTC. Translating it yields CASSSGTKLFYEQYV.

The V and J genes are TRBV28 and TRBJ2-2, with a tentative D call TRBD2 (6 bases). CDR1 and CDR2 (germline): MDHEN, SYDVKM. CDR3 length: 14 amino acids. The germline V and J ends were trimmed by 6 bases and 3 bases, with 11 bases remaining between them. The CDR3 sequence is CASSMPGDTGELFF. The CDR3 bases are TGTGCCAGCAGCATGCCGGGAGACACCGGGGAGCTGTTTTTT.

In DNA, the CDR3 is TGTGCCAGCAGCCCAGCAGGGGGATTGGGCACTGAAGCTTTCTTT. As protein: CASSPAGGLGTEAFF. The chain links TRBV3-1 (or the pseudogene TRBV3-2) to TRBJ1-1, with 7 bases identical to TRBD1. V trimming: 4 bases; J trimming: 4 bases; junction bases outside the gene matches: 9. The CDR3 spans 15 residues. Germline CDR1 reads LGHDT; CDR2 reads YNNKEL (reference sequence).

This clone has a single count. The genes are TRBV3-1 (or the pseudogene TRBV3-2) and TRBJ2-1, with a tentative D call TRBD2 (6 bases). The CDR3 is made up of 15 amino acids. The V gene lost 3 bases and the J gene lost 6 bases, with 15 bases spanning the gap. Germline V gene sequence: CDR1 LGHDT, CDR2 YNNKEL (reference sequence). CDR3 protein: CASSHTIRGTNEQFF. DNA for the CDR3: TGTGCCAGCAGCCATACGATCCGGGGGACCAATGAGCAGTTCTTC.

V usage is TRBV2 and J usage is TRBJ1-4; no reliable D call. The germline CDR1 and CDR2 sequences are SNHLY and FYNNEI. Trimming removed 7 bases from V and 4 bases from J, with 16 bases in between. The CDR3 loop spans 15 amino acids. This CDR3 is CASTQSLVGNEKLFF. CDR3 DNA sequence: TGTGCCAGCACACAGTCCTTAGTGGGTAATGAAAAACTGTTTTTT.

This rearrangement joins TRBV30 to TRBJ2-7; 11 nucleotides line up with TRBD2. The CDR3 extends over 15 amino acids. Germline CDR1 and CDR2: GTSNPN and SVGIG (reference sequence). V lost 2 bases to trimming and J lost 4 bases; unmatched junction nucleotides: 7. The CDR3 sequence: CAWSFLLAGAYEQYF. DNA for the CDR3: TGTGCCTGGAGTTTCTTACTAGCGGGGGCATACGAGCAGTACTTC. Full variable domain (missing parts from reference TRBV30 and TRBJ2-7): SQTIHQWPATLVQPVGSPLSLECTVEGTSNPNLYWYRQAAGRGLQLLFYSVGIGQISSEVPQNLSASRPQDRQFILSSKKLLLSDSGFYLCAWSFLLAGAYEQYFGPGTRLTVT.

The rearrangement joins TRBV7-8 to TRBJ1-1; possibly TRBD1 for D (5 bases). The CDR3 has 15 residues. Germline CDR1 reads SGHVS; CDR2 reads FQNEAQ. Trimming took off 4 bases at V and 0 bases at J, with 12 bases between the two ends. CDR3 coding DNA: TGTGCCAGCAGCTCGACACAGGCAATGAACACTGAAGCTTTCTTT. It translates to CASSSTQAMNTEAFF.

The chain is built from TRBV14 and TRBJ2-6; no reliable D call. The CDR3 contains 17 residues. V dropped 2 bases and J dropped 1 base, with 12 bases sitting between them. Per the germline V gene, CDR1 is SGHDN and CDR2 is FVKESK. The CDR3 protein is CASSQLLAGSGANVLTF. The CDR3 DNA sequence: TGTGCCAGCAGCCAACTCCTCGCAGGTTCTGGGGCCAACGTCCTGACTTTC. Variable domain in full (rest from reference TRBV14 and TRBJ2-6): EAGVTQFPSHSVIEKGQTVTLRCDPISGHDNLYWYRRVMGKEIKFLLHFVKESKQDESGMPNNRFLAERTGGTYSTLKVQPAELEDSGVYFCASSQLLAGSGANVLTFGAGSRLTVL.

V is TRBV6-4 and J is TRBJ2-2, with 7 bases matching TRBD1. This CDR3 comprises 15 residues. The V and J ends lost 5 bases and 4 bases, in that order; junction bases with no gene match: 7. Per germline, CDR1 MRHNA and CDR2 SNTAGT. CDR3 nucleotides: TGTGCCAGCAGTCAGACACAGGGGACCACCGGGGAGCTGTTTTTT. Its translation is CASSQTQGTTGELFF.

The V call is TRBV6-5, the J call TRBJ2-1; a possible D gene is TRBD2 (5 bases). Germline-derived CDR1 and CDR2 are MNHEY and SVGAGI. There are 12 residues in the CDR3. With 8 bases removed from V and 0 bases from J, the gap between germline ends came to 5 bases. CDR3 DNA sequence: TGTGCCAGCCGGGACTCCTACAATGAGCAGTTCTTC. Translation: CASRDSYNEQFF.

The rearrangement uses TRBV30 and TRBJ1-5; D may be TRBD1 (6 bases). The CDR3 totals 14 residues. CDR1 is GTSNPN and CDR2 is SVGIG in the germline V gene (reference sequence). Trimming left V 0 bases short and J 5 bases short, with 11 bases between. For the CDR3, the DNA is TGTGCCTGGAGTGTACGTGGGGGCTATCAGCCCCAGCATTTT. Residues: CAWSVRGGYQPQHF.

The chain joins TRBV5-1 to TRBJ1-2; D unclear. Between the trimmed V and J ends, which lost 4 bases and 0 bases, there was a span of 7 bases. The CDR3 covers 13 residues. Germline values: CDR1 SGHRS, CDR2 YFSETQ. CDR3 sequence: CASSLTANYGYTF. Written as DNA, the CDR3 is TGCGCCAGCAGCCTAACAGCTAACTATGGCTACACCTTC.